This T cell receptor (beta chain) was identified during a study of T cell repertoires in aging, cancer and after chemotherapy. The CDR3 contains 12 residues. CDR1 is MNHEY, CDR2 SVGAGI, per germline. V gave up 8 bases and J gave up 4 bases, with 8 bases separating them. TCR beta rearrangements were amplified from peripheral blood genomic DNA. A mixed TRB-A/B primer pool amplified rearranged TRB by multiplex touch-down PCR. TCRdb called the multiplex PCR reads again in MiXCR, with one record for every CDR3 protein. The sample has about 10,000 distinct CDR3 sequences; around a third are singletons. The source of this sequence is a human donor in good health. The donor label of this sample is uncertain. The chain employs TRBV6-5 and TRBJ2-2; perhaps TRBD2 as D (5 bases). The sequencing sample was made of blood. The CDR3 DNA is TGTGCCAGCGGACGGGGCACCGGGGAGCTGTTTTTT. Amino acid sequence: CASGRGTGELFF.